This T cell receptor beta chain was found in a study of control samples from healthy donors and cancer patients. Profiling relied on immunoSEQ multiplex PCR, and the TCRdb table lists in-frame clones only, not all of them. The data show about 410,000 clones, more than 80% seen once. Sequencing was performed on PBMCs. This receptor was obtained from a man between 35 and 55 years old with head and neck cancer.

In DNA, the CDR3 is TGTGCCAGCAGTTCCTGGACAGCCTCCTACAATGAGCAGTTCTTC. As protein: CASSSWTASYNEQFF. V and J are TRBV5-4 and TRBJ2-1; TRBD1 might be the D (6 bases). Looked up from germline, CDR1 is SGHNT and CDR2 is YYREEE (reference sequence). The CDR3 is 15 amino acids. Trimming took off 5 bases at V and 0 bases at J, with 12 bases between the two ends. Using reference TRBV5-4 and TRBJ2-1 for the parts outside the CDR3, the full variable domain is ETGVTQSPTHLIKTRGQQVTLRCSSQSGHNTVSWYQQALGQGPQFIFQYYREEENGRGNFPPRFSGLQFPNYSSELNVNALELDDSALYLCASSSWTASYNEQFFGPGTRLTVL.